These 28 T cell receptor beta chains share one sample of origin, sequenced in a study of shared T cell receptors in the human thymus. Profiled with immunoSEQ multiplex PCR; TCRdb holds only in-frame clones, not every one. This sample has about 660,000 clones; about 90% occur once, and the top ten carry 0.0094%. These same records also appear under a second study, on human thymus T cells.

Sequenced sample: thymocytes. The receptors derive from a boy younger than two with a congenital heart defect.

V usage is TRBV4-1 and J usage is TRBJ1-1; TRBD1 agrees at 9 bases. Per the germline V gene, CDR1 is MGHRA and CDR2 is YSYEKL. The V segment lost 6 bases and the J segment 5 bases; nucleotides outside the gene matches: 7. The CDR3 runs to 14 residues. The CDR3: CASRGDREWTEAFF. Written as DNA, the CDR3 is TGCGCCAGCAGGGGGGACAGGGAATGGACTGAAGCTTTCTTT.

This chain links TRBV9 with TRBJ1-3; tentative D call: TRBD1 (6 bases). The length of the CDR3 is 14 residues. Germline-derived CDR1 and CDR2 are SGDLS and YYNGEE. Trimming removed 0 bases at V and 8 bases at J, with 12 bases between. CDR3 loop: CASSVGARGHTIYF. The CDR3 DNA sequence: TGTGCCAGCAGCGTAGGGGCCAGGGGCCACACCATATATTTT.

J is TRBJ2-7 and V is TRBV10-2, with 11 bases aligning to TRBD2. Unmatched junction bases numbered 6, after V lost 9 bases and J lost 5 bases. This CDR3 spans 13 amino acids. The germline gives CDR1 WSHSY, CDR2 SAAADI. In DNA form, the CDR3 reads TGCGCCAGGGCTAGCGGGAGGAGGGACGAGCAGTACTTC. Translated: CARASGRRDEQYF.

The CDR3 DNA sequence: TGTGCCAGTAGTCCTGGTAGTTACTTTGTTGGCAATGAGCAGTTCTTC. It is translated as CASSPGSYFVGNEQFF. The chain is built from TRBV19 and TRBJ2-1; no clear D gene. Germline CDR1 is LNHDA and CDR2 is SQIVND (reference sequence). The CDR3 consists of 16 residues. Trimming pared 5 bases from V and 6 bases from J, leaving 20 bases between.

J is TRBJ2-5 and V is TRBV20-1; TRBD2 aligns across 7 bases. This CDR3 is 11 amino acids long. Germline lookup yields CDR1 DFQATT and CDR2 SNEGSKA (reference sequence). J lost 12 bases, V lost 4 bases, and 8 bases had no gene match. The CDR3 sequence: CSATRRGGKYF. Here the CDR3 DNA reads TGCAGTGCTACCCGGAGGGGAGGGAAGTACTTC.

Only a few counts were recorded for this clone. The chain links TRBV19 to TRBJ1-4, with D uncertain. Germline CDR1 is LNHDA and CDR2 is SQIVND (reference sequence). The CDR3 is 16 residues long. V lost 1 base and J 7 bases, leaving 16 bases between the germline ends. CDR3 nucleotides: TGTGCCAGTAGTATAGCGGTGGTGACTCTCGCTGAAAAACTGTTTTTT. It codes for CASSIAVVTLAEKLFF. Combining the CDR3 with reference TRBV19 and TRBJ1-4 gives the whole variable domain DGGITQSPKYLFRKEGQNVTLSCEQNLNHDAMYWYRQDPGQGLRLIYYSQIVNDFQKGDIAEGYSVSREKKESFPLTVTSAQKNPTAFYLCASSIAVVTLAEKLFFGSGTQLSVL.

This clone was recorded only once. This CDR3 reads CASSQEQWNTEAFF. The CDR3 DNA reads TGTGCCAGCAGCCAAGAACAGTGGAACACTGAAGCTTTCTTT. This chain connects TRBV14 to TRBJ1-1, with D uncertain. Between the trimmed V and J ends, which lost 0 bases and 1 base, there was a span of 6 bases. CDR1 SGHDN and CDR2 FVKESK come from the germline V gene. The CDR3 runs to 14 residues.

This rearrangement joins TRBV4-1 to TRBJ2-3; D not resolved. The CDR3 is made up of 16 amino acids. The germline V gene has CDR1 MGHRA and CDR2 YSYEKL. Deletions cut 0 bases from V and 0 bases from J, with 10 bases between. CDR3 amino acids: CASSQEGRRSTDTQYF. CDR3 nucleotide sequence: TGCGCCAGCAGCCAAGAAGGCCGGAGAAGCACAGATACGCAGTATTTT.

This rearrangement joins TRBV7-8 to TRBJ2-1; 9 nucleotides match TRBD2. This CDR3 region has 16 residues. Germline lookup yields CDR1 SGHVS and CDR2 FQNEAQ. V was pared by 5 bases and J by 4 bases, with 9 bases of the junction left unmatched. This CDR3 is CASSHTTSGGYNEQFF. The DNA for the CDR3 is TGTGCCAGCAGCCACACGACTAGCGGAGGTTACAATGAGCAGTTCTTC.

This clone was observed a few times. The rearrangement links TRBV27 to TRBJ2-1; TRBD2 aligns across 8 bases. Germline V gene data show CDR1 as MNHEY and CDR2 as SMNVEV (reference sequence). After removal of 6 bases from V and 6 bases from J, the junction contained 13 bases not matched to a gene. CDR3 size: 16 residues. CDR3: CASRNIAGLETNEQFF. The CDR3 region has the DNA TGTGCCAGCAGAAACATAGCGGGGTTAGAAACCAATGAGCAGTTCTTC.

The chain links TRBV7-9 to TRBJ2-7, with 11 nucleotides matching TRBD1. Germline V gene sequence: CDR1 SEHNR, CDR2 FQNEAQ (reference sequence). CDR3 length: 15 amino acids. V was clipped by 5 bases and J by 2 bases; unmatched bases: 5. The CDR3 bases are TGTGCCAGCAGCCACCGGGACAGGGGGACCTACGAGCAGTACTTC. It specifies CASSHRDRGTYEQYF.

The J gene is TRBJ2-3, the V gene TRBV4-1, with D maybe TRBD2 (5 bases). V shed 2 bases and J shed 6 bases, with 18 bases lying between them. The germline gives CDR1 MGHRA, CDR2 YSYEKL. This CDR3 contains 16 residues. The CDR3 bases are TGCGCCAGCAGCCAACACCCCCAAGGCGGACTGGATACGCAGTATTTT. Its protein is CASSQHPQGGLDTQYF.

The V call is TRBV5-6, the J call TRBJ2-3, with 9 nucleotides matching TRBD1. Unmatched junction bases numbered 13, after V lost 2 bases and J lost 3 bases. Germline CDR1 and CDR2: SGHDT and YYEEEE. This CDR3 has 18 residues. The CDR3 DNA follows: TGTGCCAGCAGCTTAAACCTGAACCGGGACAGGGTTACAGATACGCAGTATTTT. This encodes CASSLNLNRDRVTDTQYF.

The V gene is TRBV2, the J gene TRBJ1-6; the D is unclear. Between the trimmed V and J ends, which lost 0 bases and 8 bases, there was a span of 14 bases. The length of the CDR3 is 16 residues. Germline CDR1 is SNHLY and CDR2 is FYNNEI. Written as DNA, the CDR3 is TGTGCCAGCAGTGAAGCTAGACCGAGGAACCATTCACCCCTCCACTTT. This sequence encodes CASSEARPRNHSPLHF.

This clone was found a few times. The CDR3 loop is CASSLNRTNEQYF. The CDR3 bases are TGTGCCAGCAGCTTAAACCGGACAAACGAGCAGTACTTC. The V and J genes are TRBV7-3 and TRBJ2-7, with D possibly matching TRBD1 (5 bases). Deletions cut 1 base from V and 5 bases from J, with 9 bases between. There are 13 residues in the CDR3. Germline V gene lookup returns CDR1 SGHTA and CDR2 FQGTGA.

CDR3 nucleotide sequence: TGTGCCAGCAGCTTAGTCGTCTCGGGGAAAGGAGAAAAACTGTTTTTT. Amino acids: CASSLVVSGKGEKLFF. The gene calls are TRBV7-9 and TRBJ1-4; D is unresolved. CDR1 SEHNR and CDR2 FQNEAQ come from the germline V gene (reference sequence). The CDR3 runs 16 residues. The ends were cut back, 1 base at V and 8 bases at J, with 17 bases in the middle. Based on the CDR3 plus reference TRBV7-9 and TRBJ1-4, the full variable domain is DTGVSQNPRHKITKRGQNVTFRCDPISEHNRLYWYRQTLGQGPEFLTYFQNEAQLEKSRLLSDRFSAERPKGSFSTLEIQRTEQGDSAMYLCASSLVVSGKGEKLFFGSGTQLSVL.

The chain combines TRBV28 with TRBJ2-1; 15 bases fit TRBD2. The CDR3 has 15 residues. The germline gives CDR1 MDHEN, CDR2 SYDVKM. The V segment lost 6 bases and the J segment 8 bases; nucleotides outside the gene matches: 5. The CDR3, as DNA: TGTGCCAGCAGCTTGGGACTAGCGGGAGGAGATGAGCAGTTCTTC. Encoded protein: CASSLGLAGGDEQFF. Filled out from reference TRBV28 and TRBJ2-1, the complete variable domain reads DVKVTQSSRYLVKRTGEKVFLECVQDMDHENMFWYRQDPGLGLRLIYFSYDVKMKEKGDIPEGYSVSREKKERFSLILESASTNQTSMYLCASSLGLAGGDEQFFGPGTRLTVL.

This chain uses TRBV12-5 with TRBJ2-2; maybe TRBD2 (6 bases). There are 15 residues in the CDR3. The V gene lost 2 bases and the J gene lost 1 base, with 8 bases spanning the gap. CDR1 and CDR2 (germline): LGHNT, FRNRAP. Here the CDR3 reads CASGLRRGNTGELFF. The CDR3 nucleotides are TGTGCTAGTGGTTTGAGGCGGGGGAACACCGGGGAGCTGTTTTTT.

This chain joins TRBV6-6 and TRBJ2-1, with TRBD1 matching 7 bases. V lost 3 bases and J lost 5; bases outside the gene matches: 10. Germline loops: CDR1 MNHNY, CDR2 SVGAGI (reference sequence). The CDR3 has 16 residues. CDR3 bases: TGTGCCAGCAGTTATCTCCAACAGGGGACGGACAATGAGCAGTTCTTC. Amino acids: CASSYLQQGTDNEQFF.

The chain couples TRBV10-3 to TRBJ1-6; no clear D gene. Germline CDR1 ENHRY, CDR2 SYGVKD. The CDR3 loop spans 18 amino acids. Trimming removed 3 bases from V and 2 bases from J, with 17 bases in between. The DNA for the CDR3 is TGTGCCATCAGTGAAGGAAACAGAGACCGCACCTATAATTCACCCCTCCACTTT. This sequence encodes CAISEGNRDRTYNSPLHF.

For this clone: Other DNA sequences in the same sample also yield this CDR3. The chain carries TRBV6-5 and TRBJ1-5, with D uncertain. There are 13 residues in the CDR3. From germline, CDR1 is MNHEY and CDR2 SVGAGI. Trimming stripped 2 bases from V and 2 bases from J, with 4 bases between. The CDR3 sequence: CASSYTGNQPQHF. CDR3 DNA: TGTGCCAGCAGTTACACAGGCAATCAGCCCCAGCATTTT.

This chain uses TRBV29-1 with TRBJ2-1; D is possibly TRBD2 (6 bases). Trimming shortened V by 7 bases and J by 7 bases, and 20 bases separated the two germline ends. The length of the CDR3 is 14 residues. CDR1 is SQVTM, CDR2 ANQGSEA, per germline. CDR3 amino acids: CSADSGLEVNEQFF. DNA for the CDR3: TGCAGCGCGGATAGCGGTCTAGAAGTGAATGAGCAGTTCTTC.

V and J are TRBV6-1 and TRBJ2-7, with a tentative D call TRBD1 (5 bases). With 6 bases removed from V and 10 bases from J, the gap between germline ends came to 13 bases. The germline CDR1 and CDR2 sequences are MNHNS and SASEGT. CDR3 length equals 11 residues. This CDR3 is CASRYRFPQYF. CDR3 bases: TGTGCCAGCAGGTACAGGTTCCCTCAGTACTTC.

This chain joins TRBV4-2 and TRBJ1-6; D ambiguous. The CDR3 covers 14 residues. Germline values: CDR1 LGHNA, CDR2 YNFKEQ. V gave up 3 bases and J gave up 4 bases, with 7 bases separating them. As DNA, the CDR3 is TGTGCCAGCAGCCAGGAGCAGTATAATTCACCCCTCCACTTT. Its protein is CASSQEQYNSPLHF.

CDR3 region: CASSSLQGAGAQHF. The DNA for the CDR3 is TGTGCCAGCAGCTCCTTACAGGGGGCAGGGGCCCAGCATTTT. The rearrangement links TRBV7-2 to TRBJ1-5; 9 bases fit TRBD1. Germline V CDR1 and CDR2: SGHTA, FQGNSA. This CDR3 region has 14 residues. Trimming cost V 4 bases and J 11 bases; bases outside gene matches: 9.

V is TRBV4-3 and J is TRBJ2-3; no firm D call. Deletions cut 1 base from V and 6 bases from J, with 8 bases between. This CDR3 contains 13 residues. CDR1 and CDR2 (germline): LGHNA, YSLEER. DNA of the CDR3: TGCGCCAGCAGCCAAGGTGTGCGGGATACGCAGTATTTT. Residues: CASSQGVRDTQYF.

V usage is TRBV12-2 and J usage is TRBJ2-7; the table's D gene call, TRBD1, was not cross checked with the DNA. TRBV12-2 is a pseudogene locus. The CDR3 consists of 16 residues. CDR3 nucleotides: TGTGCAAGTCGCTTGATATTGGTTAGGGGCCGCAGGGAGCAGTACTTC. This gives the protein CASRLILVRGRREQYF.

The V call is TRBV29-1, the J call TRBJ2-2; D remains unclear. The V and J ends lost 0 bases and 5 bases respectively, with 7 bases between them. The CDR3 loop spans 13 amino acids. CDR1 and CDR2 (germline): SQVTM, ANQGSEA. CDR3 nucleotide sequence: TGCAGCGTTGAAGATCTCTTTACCGGGGAGCTGTTTTTT. This encodes CSVEDLFTGELFF.